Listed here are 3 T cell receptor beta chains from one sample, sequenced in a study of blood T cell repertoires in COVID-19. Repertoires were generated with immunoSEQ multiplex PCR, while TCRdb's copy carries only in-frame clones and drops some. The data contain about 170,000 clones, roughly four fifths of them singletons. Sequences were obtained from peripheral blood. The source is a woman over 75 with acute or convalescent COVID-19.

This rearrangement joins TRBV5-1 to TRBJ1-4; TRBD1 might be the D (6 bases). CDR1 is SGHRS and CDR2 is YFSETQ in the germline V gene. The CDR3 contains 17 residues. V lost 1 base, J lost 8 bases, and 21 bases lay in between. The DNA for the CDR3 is TGCGCCAGCAGCTTGTCTAGCTCGTTTCAGGGGACGGAAAAACTGTTTTTT. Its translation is CASSLSSSFQGTEKLFF.

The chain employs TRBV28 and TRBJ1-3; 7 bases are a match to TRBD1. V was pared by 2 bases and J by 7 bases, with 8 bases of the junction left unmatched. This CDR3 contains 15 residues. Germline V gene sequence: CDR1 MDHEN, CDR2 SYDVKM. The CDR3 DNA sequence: TGTGCCAGCAGTTTAGCGACAGGGTGGGGCAACACCATATATTTT. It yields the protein CASSLATGWGNTIYF.

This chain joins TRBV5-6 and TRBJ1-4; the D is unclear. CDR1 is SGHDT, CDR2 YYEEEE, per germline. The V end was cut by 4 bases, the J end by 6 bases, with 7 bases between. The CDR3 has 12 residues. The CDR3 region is CASSREYEKLFF. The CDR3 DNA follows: TGTGCCAGCAGCCGGGAGTATGAAAAACTGTTTTTT.